Following are 31 T cell receptor beta chains from one sample sequenced in a study of tumor-infiltrating lymphocytes in primary liver carcinoma (dated by TCRdb to about 2017). Blood RNA was extracted from unsorted whole blood with TRIzol reagent; germline DNA came from the DNeasy Blood & Tissue kit. Sequencing relied on an Illumina HiSeq 2500. TCRbeta-specific cDNA was reverse-transcribed from approximately 460 ng total RNA using a constant-region primer and ProtoScript II reverse transcriptase. The TCRbeta libraries were prepared through three rounds of nested multiplex PCR following a slightly modified ARM-PCR procedure. Each of the first two PCR rounds ran for around 11 cycles and used multiplex TRBV1-TRBV30 forward primers together with a Cbeta reverse primer. TCRdb passed the public sequencing reads through fastp at Q25 and MiXCR, retaining productive beta sequences. Entries that share a CDR3 protein sequence are merged under the most common genes and DNA. The sample profile shows 300,000 to 400,000 distinct CDR3 sequences; 65% of them were found once. The ten largest make up about 6.3% of the sample.

The specimen was peripheral blood. The origin of the receptors is a man in his forties with primary liver carcinoma and hepatitis B virus infection.

The chain employs TRBV25-1 and TRBJ2-7, with D perhaps TRBD2 (6 bases). CDR1 and CDR2 from the germline V gene are MGHDK and SYGVNS. The CDR3 totals 13 residues. V dropped 4 bases and J dropped 5 bases, with 12 bases sitting between them. CDR3: CASSAGGLDEQYF. Written as DNA, the CDR3 is TGTGCCAGCAGTGCCGGAGGGTTGGACGAGCAGTACTTC.

Turning to this clonotype: One base away lies a much larger clone, so this may be a sequencing read error. The chain joins TRBV6-2 or TRBV6-3 to TRBJ2-7; 7 nucleotides match TRBD2. The CDR3 contains 17 residues. The V gene's germline CDR1 is MNHEY and CDR2 SVGEGT. V gave up 6 bases and J gave up 1 base; unmatched junction bases: 15. The CDR3 region has the DNA TGTGCCAGCAGCCTGATCCTTGATGCTAGCGGTTCCTACGAGCAGTACTTC. Protein product: CASSLILDASGSYEQYF.

This clonotype was detected a few times. The CDR3 loop is CASSLYVSEQYF. The CDR3 nucleotides read TGTGCCAGCAGCTTATATGTAAGCGAGCAGTACTTC. V usage is TRBV5-6 and J usage is TRBJ2-7; D not certain. From germline, CDR1 is SGHDT and CDR2 YYEEEE. This CDR3 is built from 12 residues. The ends were cut back, 2 bases at V and 6 bases at J, with 9 bases in the middle. The variable domain in full, with the rest retrieved from reference TRBV5-6 and TRBJ2-7, is DAGVTQSPTHLIKTRGQQVTLRCSPKSGHDTVSWYQQALGQGPQFIFQYYEEEERQRGNFPDRFSGHQFPNYSSELNVNALLLGDSALYLCASSLYVSEQYFGPGTRLTVT.

Ten or more counts support this clonotype. The chain uses TRBV5-5 and TRBJ2-5; no clear D. CDR3 size: 11 residues. V lost 2 bases and J lost 5, with 4 bases in between. Germline CDR1 SGHKS, CDR2 YYEKEE (reference sequence). CDR3 nucleotide sequence: TGTGCCAGCAGCTTTGCGGAGACCCAGTACTTC. Amino acid sequence: CASSFAETQYF.

Regarding this clonotype: A much larger clonotype is one base distant, so this may be a read error. The V and J genes are TRBV10-3 and TRBJ2-1; 7 nucleotides align to TRBD1. CDR1 and CDR2 from the germline V gene are ENHRY and SYGVKD. The length of the CDR3 is 13 residues. This CDR3 reads CAISGGQVDERFF. CDR3 DNA sequence: TGTGCCATCAGCGGTGGACAGGTCGATGAGCGGTTCTTC.

This clonotype occurred many times. The rearrangement joins TRBV12-3 or TRBV12-4 to TRBJ1-1, with 9 bases lining up with TRBD1. The junction had 8 bases not matched to a gene; V was cut back by 3 bases and J by 3 bases. This CDR3 has 16 amino acids. Here the CDR3 reads CASSFGTGGWDTEAFF. DNA for the CDR3: TGTGCCAGCAGTTTCGGAACAGGGGGCTGGGACACTGAAGCTTTCTTT.

To note about this clonotype: This may be a read error: a much more frequent sequence differs by one nucleotide. CDR3 region: CTSRAVEQYF. The CDR3 DNA is TGTACCAGCAGGGCCGTCGAGCAGTACTTC. This rearrangement joins TRBV6-1 to TRBJ2-7, with TRBD1 as a possible D gene (5 bases). The length of the CDR3 is 10 residues. CDR1 is MNHNS, CDR2 SASEGT, per germline.

This chain joins TRBV12-3 or TRBV12-4 and TRBJ2-5, with 9 bases lining up with TRBD2. The CDR3 length is 15 residues. V lost 3 bases to trimming and J lost 2 bases; unmatched junction nucleotides: 4. The CDR3 nucleotides are TGTGCCAGCAGTTTTTTGACTAGCGGTCAAGAGACCCAGTACTTC. Protein sequence: CASSFLTSGQETQYF.

Comments on this clonotype: It may be a read error: a sequence one base away is much more abundant. This chain links TRBV10-3 with TRBJ2-1; TRBD2 matches 11 bases. Germline V CDR1 and CDR2: ENHRY, SYGVKD. This CDR3 is 14 amino acids long. The CDR3 DNA reads as TGTGCCATCAATGAGACTAGCGGGAACAATGAGCAGTTCTTC. Translated: CAINETSGNNEQFF.

A note on this clonotype: This may be a read error, as it is one base from a much larger clone. The chain carries TRBV10-3 and TRBJ2-1; TRBD2 matches 9 bases. CDR1 and CDR2 (germline): ENHRY, SYGVKD. Germline trimming cut 5 bases from V and 5 bases from J; bases unmatched to any gene: 7. The CDR3 is 15 amino acids. The CDR3: CAISRLAEGNNEQFF. CDR3 in DNA: TGTGCCATCAGTAGACTAGCGGAGGGGAACAATGAGCAGTTCTTC.

The chain combines TRBV5-1 with TRBJ2-1; 7 bases align to TRBD2. V lost 5 bases, J lost 8 bases, and 4 bases stayed unmatched. Germline values: CDR1 SGHRS, CDR2 YFSETQ. The CDR3 length is 12 residues. CDR3 in amino acids: CASRGGIYEQFF. The CDR3 coding sequence is TGCGCCAGCAGGGGGGGGATCTATGAGCAGTTCTTC.

This clonotype has just a few counts. The chain carries TRBV10-1 and TRBJ2-7; D is perhaps TRBD1 (6 bases). There are 14 residues in the CDR3. CDR1 and CDR2 (germline): WNHNN, SYGVQD (reference sequence). The V end was cut by 10 bases, the J end by 4 bases, with 20 bases between. CDR3 in amino acids: CATVVGASTYEQYF. The DNA of the CDR3 is TGCGCCACCGTTGTGGGGGCCTCAACTTACGAGCAGTACTTC.

About this clonotype: This may be a read error: a much more frequent sequence differs by one nucleotide. The chain uses TRBV12-3 or TRBV12-4 and TRBJ1-1, with D maybe TRBD1 (5 bases). Trimming took 6 bases from V and 11 from J, leaving 22 bases between them. The CDR3 sequence is 14 residues long. Written as DNA, the CDR3 is TGTGCCAGCAGGAACCCACGGACAAGCCCGGTGGCTTTCTTT. Residues: CASRNPRTSPVAFF.

Details on this clonotype: Just one base apart from a much larger clone, this may be a read error. The chain employs TRBV10-3 and TRBJ2-7; 12 nucleotides line up with TRBD1. Germline V gene lookup returns CDR1 ENHRY and CDR2 SYGVKD. V dropped 9 bases and J dropped 8; count of bases not matched to a gene: 8. CDR3 size: 13 residues. CDR3 region: CAMGQGAPGKQYF. CDR3 DNA sequence: TGTGCCATGGGACAGGGGGCGCCCGGCAAGCAGTACTTC.

Worth noting for this clonotype: A junction boundary mismatches the germline segment, possibly from a read error. The CDR3 reads CAGSYTRGRNTDTQYF. The CDR3 DNA sequence: TGTGCCGGCAGTTACACCCGAGGGCGGAACACAGATACGCAGTATTTT. V gene TRBV11-2 combines with J gene TRBJ2-3, with a tentative D call TRBD2 (5 bases). The CDR3 length is 16 residues. CDR1 SGHAT and CDR2 FQNNGV come from the germline V gene.

This clonotype was counted ten times or more. The genes are TRBV5-4 and TRBJ2-6; 9 nucleotides match TRBD2. V was clipped by 1 base and J by 0 bases; unmatched bases: 2. There are 17 residues in the CDR3. Germline CDR1 is SGHNT and CDR2 is YYREEE (reference sequence). The CDR3 sequence is CASSLFSGSSGANVLTF. Here the CDR3 DNA reads TGTGCCAGCAGCTTGTTTAGCGGGAGCTCTGGGGCCAACGTCCTGACTTTC.

The chain joins TRBV5-1 to TRBJ2-2; no clear D. CDR3 length: 16 residues. V gave up 0 bases and J gave up 7 bases, with 16 bases separating them. Germline V gene data show CDR1 as SGHRS and CDR2 as YFSETQ. CDR3 in amino acids: CASSLAHIAFGGELFF. The CDR3 coding sequence is TGCGCCAGCAGCTTGGCCCATATCGCATTCGGCGGGGAGCTGTTTTTT.

This clonotype was counted many times. This sequence joins TRBV6-5 and TRBJ2-7, with 9 bases fitting TRBD1. CDR1 MNHEY and CDR2 SVGAGI come from the germline V gene. J was trimmed by 2 bases and V by 2 bases; bases with no gene match: 1. This CDR3 is built from 14 residues. This CDR3 is CASSYDRGAYEQYF. CDR3 DNA: TGTGCCAGCAGTTACGACAGGGGGGCCTACGAGCAGTACTTC.

The CDR3 nucleotides are TGCGCCAGCAGCTTACCTGGGACAGGGGGATGGAACTACGAGCAGTACTTC. Protein sequence: CASSLPGTGGWNYEQYF. The V gene is TRBV5-1, the J gene TRBJ2-7; 11 bases line up with TRBD1. The length of the CDR3 is 17 residues. CDR1 and CDR2 (germline): SGHRS, YFSETQ. V shed 2 bases and J 3 bases; nucleotides not matched to a gene: 10.

The sample holds many counts of this clonotype. V is TRBV4-1 and J is TRBJ2-1; D is possibly TRBD2 (6 bases). Between the trimmed V and J ends, which lost 1 base and 10 bases, there was a span of 23 bases. Germline CDR1 reads MGHRA; CDR2 reads YSYEKL. This CDR3 comprises 17 residues. The CDR3 loop reads CASSQGKGLASAIEQFF. The DNA for the CDR3 is TGCGCCAGCAGCCAAGGCAAGGGCCTAGCGAGCGCTATAGAGCAGTTCTTC.

This chain joins TRBV6-6 and TRBJ2-2; D remains ambiguous. The CDR3 is 12 residues long. The V end was cut by 5 bases, the J end by 6 bases, with 7 bases between. CDR1 is MNHNY, CDR2 SVGAGI, per germline (reference sequence). The CDR3 sequence: CASSVDSGELFF. For the CDR3, the DNA is TGTGCCAGCAGTGTAGACTCCGGGGAGCTGTTTTTT.

Points on this clonotype: Given a much more abundant clone one base away, this may be a read error. The V gene is TRBV4-2, the J gene TRBJ2-3; 8 bases map to TRBD2. Germline CDR1 LGHNA, CDR2 YNFKEQ. CDR3 length: 16 residues. CDR3 amino acids: CTSSQDLGLGTDTQYF. DNA for the CDR3: TGTACCAGCAGCCAAGACCTGGGACTAGGCACAGATACGCAGTATTTT.

About this clonotype itself: A much larger clone lies a single base off, so this may be a read error. This chain uses TRBV4-3 with TRBJ2-3, with D perhaps being TRBD1 or TRBD2 (5 bases each). V dropped 0 bases and J dropped 3 bases, with 16 bases sitting between them. This CDR3 is built from 17 residues. Germline CDR1 LGHNA, CDR2 YSLEER. The CDR3 region has the DNA TGCGCCAGCAGCCAAGATAATCGGGTGGGGGTAACAGATACGCAGTATTTT. This codes for CASSQDNRVGVTDTQYF.

As regards this clonotype: A much larger clone sits a single nucleotide away, making a read error possible. The V call is TRBV6-6, the J call TRBJ1-2; D unclear. This CDR3 comprises 14 residues. CDR1 is MNHNY and CDR2 is SVGAGI in the germline V gene (reference sequence). CDR3 coding DNA: TGTACCAGCACCCCCACACTCGGGAGCTATGGCTACACCTTC. It specifies CTSTPTLGSYGYTF.

The chain combines TRBV19 with TRBJ2-3; 9 nucleotides agree with TRBD1. The CDR3 covers 17 residues. V lost 5 bases, J lost 0 bases, and 9 bases stayed unmatched. Germline CDR1 and CDR2: LNHDA and SQIVND (reference sequence). For the CDR3, the DNA is TGTGCCAGTAGTCTGACGACAGGGGGTTGGAGCACAGATACGCAGTATTTT. This codes for CASSLTTGGWSTDTQYF.

A word on this clonotype: An end of the junction differs from the germline gene, which may be a read error. This chain links TRBV5-4 with TRBJ1-3; no reliable D call. This CDR3 comprises 14 residues. CDR1 and CDR2 (germline): SGHNT, YYREEE (reference sequence). CDR3 protein: CASSLGQQGNTTYF. As DNA, the CDR3 is TGTGCCAGCAGCTTGGGGCAGCAAGGAAACACCACATATTTT.

In this sample, this clonotype is medium-sized. This chain joins TRBV11-2 and TRBJ2-3; 7 nucleotides match TRBD1. Germline CDR1 and CDR2: SGHAT and FQNNGV. V gave up 3 bases and J gave up 1 base; unmatched junction bases: 7. CDR3 length: 16 amino acids. CDR3 nucleotides: TGTGCCAGCAGCTTCGGGCGAACAGGGGGCACAGATACGCAGTATTTT. Protein: CASSFGRTGGTDTQYF. The variable domain in full, completed from reference TRBV11-2 and TRBJ2-3, reads EAGVAQSPRYKIIEKRQSVAFWCNPISGHATLYWYQQILGQGPKLLIQFQNNGVVDDSQLPKDRFSAERLKGVDSTLKIQPAKLEDSAVYLCASSFGRTGGTDTQYFGPGTRLTVL.

This chain joins TRBV5-1 and TRBJ1-2; no firm D call. This CDR3 spans 15 amino acids. Trimming took off 3 bases at V and 6 bases at J, with 18 bases between the two ends. Germline CDR1 and CDR2: SGHRS and YFSETQ. The CDR3 region is CASSSRAGRGNGYTF. Here the CDR3 DNA reads TGCGCCAGCAGCTCCCGGGCAGGCCGTGGGAATGGCTACACCTTC.

This clonotype came up a few times. The chain links TRBV10-2 to TRBJ2-1, with 7 bases identical to TRBD2. The CDR3 sequence is 15 residues long. Germline loops: CDR1 WSHSY, CDR2 SAAADI. J was trimmed by 3 bases and V by 4 bases; bases with no gene match: 6. In DNA form, the CDR3 reads TGCGCCAGCAGTGGGGAGGGGTCTAGCTACAATGAGCAGTTCTTC. The encoded protein is CASSGEGSSYNEQFF.

The chain combines TRBV2 with TRBJ1-1; maybe TRBD1 (5 bases). The V gene lost 4 bases and the J gene lost 9 bases, with 12 bases spanning the gap. CDR1 is SNHLY, CDR2 FYNNEI, per germline. This CDR3 is built from 12 residues. CDR3 loop: CASSGGERKAFF. Written as DNA, the CDR3 is TGTGCCAGCAGTGGGGGCGAGAGGAAAGCTTTCTTT.

The V and J genes are TRBV11-2 and TRBJ2-3; D is uncertain. This CDR3 has 16 amino acids. Trimming removed 2 bases from V and 3 bases from J, with 15 bases in between. From germline, CDR1 is SGHAT and CDR2 FQNNGV. CDR3 bases: TGTGCCAGCAGCTTATCATGGAACGACGAAACAGATACGCAGTATTTT. Its protein is CASSLSWNDETDTQYF.